What follows are 7 T cell receptor beta chains derived from one specimen sequenced in a study of T-cell reconstitution after alpha-beta-depleted transplantation in children. The TCRbeta library was prepared with unique molecular identifiers. TCRdb analysed the PCR reads with MiXCR anew, one entry per CDR3 protein. This table has roughly 490,000 distinct CDR3 sequences, over 10% appearing once. The material sequenced was PBMCs, mostly from graft donor cells, taken 180 days after TCRalphabeta/CD19-depleted stem cell transplant. The receptors originated from a female patient aged 2 to 10 who had a stem cell transplant for aplastic anemia, so the T cells may come from the graft donor.

This clonotype came up many times. For the CDR3, the DNA is TGTGCCAGCAGTTACGCCGAGGGCATTCAGTACTTC. Its translation: CASSYAEGIQYF. The V call is TRBV6-6, the J call TRBJ2-4; tentatively, D is TRBD2 (5 bases). CDR3 length: 12 residues. Germline CDR1 and CDR2: MNHNY and SVGAGI (reference sequence). V was pared by 2 bases and J by 9 bases, with 8 bases between.

This clonotype has ten or more counts. The chain recombines TRBV12-3 or TRBV12-4 with TRBJ1-6; D not certain. The V end was cut by 2 bases, the J end by 8 bases, with 13 bases between. The CDR3 covers 15 residues. This chain's CDR3 is CASSLRRLLDSPLHF. DNA for the CDR3: TGTGCCAGCAGTTTAAGACGGCTTCTGGATTCACCCCTCCACTTT.

This clonotype has more than one count but fewer than ten. The chain is built from TRBV12-3 or TRBV12-4 and TRBJ2-1; the match to TRBD2 covers 8 bases. CDR3 length equals 15 residues. The V gene end was trimmed by 5 bases and the J gene end by 2 bases; junction bases not matched to a gene: 5. The CDR3 region is CASSPGAGAYNEQFF. In DNA, the CDR3 is TGTGCCAGCAGTCCCGGAGCGGGAGCCTACAATGAGCAGTTCTTC.

There are a few counts of this clonotype. The V and J genes are TRBV28 and TRBJ2-1; TRBD2 aligns across 12 bases. V shed 2 bases, J shed 3 bases, and the junction held 11 bases outside the gene matches. The CDR3 has 19 amino acids. The germline V gene has CDR1 MDHEN and CDR2 SYDVKM. The CDR3 reads CASSLRNGLAGFGYNEQFF. In DNA, the CDR3 is TGTGCCAGCAGTTTACGCAACGGACTAGCGGGATTTGGCTACAATGAGCAGTTCTTC.

This clonotype was counted many times. The chain uses TRBV12-3 or TRBV12-4 and TRBJ2-1, with 7 bases identical to TRBD2. Trimming took 2 bases from V and 2 from J; bases not matched to a gene: 3. This CDR3 contains 15 residues. CDR3 in amino acids: CASSLKSGAYNEQFF. CDR3 DNA: TGTGCCAGCAGTTTAAAGAGCGGGGCCTACAATGAGCAGTTCTTC.

The chain has TRBV6-5 and TRBJ2-2; D ambiguous. Germline V lookup: CDR1 MNHEY, CDR2 SVGAGI. This CDR3 comprises 15 residues. Trimming cost V 0 bases and J 1 base, with 6 bases left between them. CDR3 region: CASSYSNGNTGELFF. Here the CDR3 DNA reads TGTGCCAGCAGTTACTCGAATGGGAACACCGGGGAGCTGTTTTTT.

This clonotype was seen a few times. The chain recombines TRBV29-1 with TRBJ2-3, with D perhaps TRBD1 (6 bases). CDR3 size: 12 residues. CDR1 SQVTM and CDR2 ANQGSEA come from the germline V gene. Trimming left V 7 bases short and J 2 bases short, with 10 bases between. This chain's CDR3 is CSGDIDTDTQYF. For the CDR3, the DNA is TGCAGCGGGGACATAGACACAGATACGCAGTATTTT.